Shown below are 11 T cell receptor beta chains from a single sample sequenced in a study of cytomegalovirus exposure and HLA in healthy donors. Use of 60 Vbeta and 13 Jbeta primers characterized the PCR. TCRdb's copy holds only in-frame clones and misses some; the assay was immunoSEQ multiplex PCR. The sample lists roughly 100,000 clones; 70% to 80% were seen once. Sequencing used PBMCs. The receptors were gathered from a man aged 25-40 years in good health and CMV-seronegative.

A word on this clone: One junction end does not reproduce the germline sequence, and a read error may be involved. V gene TRBV12-5 combines with J gene TRBJ2-1; 7 bases are shared with TRBD2. Germline CDR1 LGHNT, CDR2 FRNRAP. This CDR3 contains 12 residues. The CDR3, as DNA: TGTGCTAGTGGCCGGGACTACCATGAGCAGTTCTTC. This translates into CASGRDYHEQFF.

J is TRBJ1-6 and V is TRBV7-2, with D possibly being TRBD1 (5 bases). The V and J ends lost 11 bases and 2 bases respectively, with 13 bases between them. The CDR3 runs to 14 residues. Germline V gives CDR1 SGHTA, CDR2 FQGNSA. Here the CDR3 reads CAAGLGTYNSPLHF. The CDR3 nucleotides are TGTGCCGCAGGGTTGGGCACCTATAATTCACCCCTCCACTTT.

The V call is TRBV5-1, the J call TRBJ1-6, with 8 nucleotides matching TRBD1. The CDR3 contains 15 residues. Germline lookup yields CDR1 SGHRS and CDR2 YFSETQ. J was trimmed by 5 bases and V by 0 bases; bases with no gene match: 1. The DNA for the CDR3 is TGCGCCAGCAGCTTGGACAGGGGGGATAATTCACCCCTCCACTTT. It codes for CASSLDRGDNSPLHF. The whole variable domain, filled in from reference TRBV5-1 and TRBJ1-6, reads KAGVTQTPRYLIKTRGQQVTLSCSPISGHRSVSWYQQTPGQGLQFLFEYFSETQRNKGNFPGRFSGRQFSNSRSEMNVSTLELGDSALYLCASSLDRGDNSPLHFGNGTRLTVT.

The chain carries TRBV15 and TRBJ1-3; D remains ambiguous. Germline assignment: CDR1 LNHNV and CDR2 YYDKDF (reference sequence). The CDR3 runs to 15 residues. Between the trimmed V and J ends, which lost 7 bases and 0 bases, there was a span of 13 bases. In nucleotides, the CDR3 is TGTGCCACCACCGCGGAAGGCAGCTCTGGAAACACCATATATTTT. Amino acid sequence: CATTAEGSSGNTIYF.

V gene TRBV6-1 combines with J gene TRBJ2-2; D is perhaps TRBD2 (5 bases). This CDR3 has 16 residues. Germline values: CDR1 MNHNS, CDR2 SASEGT. V shed 4 bases and J shed 6 bases, with 18 bases lying between them. This chain's CDR3 is CASSGRERTPSGELFF. The CDR3 DNA reads TGTGCCAGCAGTGGACGGGAAAGGACTCCGTCCGGGGAGCTGTTTTTT.

This clone has just one count. The chain joins TRBV27 to TRBJ1-2; maybe TRBD1 (6 bases). Germline values: CDR1 MNHEY, CDR2 SMNVEV (reference sequence). CDR3 length: 18 residues. V dropped 0 bases and J dropped 4 bases, with 21 bases sitting between them. The DNA for the CDR3 is TGTGCCAGCAGTTTATCGCACACAGGGAAGGGAACTTTCTATGGCTACACCTTC. It yields the protein CASSLSHTGKGTFYGYTF.

The genes are TRBV14 and TRBJ2-3, with TRBD1 matching 8 bases. Germline V lookup: CDR1 SGHDN, CDR2 FVKESK. The CDR3 totals 16 residues. V dropped 1 base and J dropped 1; count of bases not matched to a gene: 4. The CDR3 spells CASSQVQGAGTDTQYF. CDR3 bases: TGTGCCAGCAGCCAAGTCCAGGGGGCTGGCACAGATACGCAGTATTTT.

This clone has just a few counts. The chain combines TRBV4-2 with TRBJ2-3; the match to TRBD2 covers 10 bases. The CDR3 is 13 residues long. V lost 2 bases and J lost 9; bases outside the gene matches: 2. Germline V gives CDR1 LGHNA, CDR2 YNFKEQ. CDR3 amino acids: CASSQPLAGTQYF. CDR3 DNA: TGTGCCAGCAGCCAACCACTAGCGGGAACGCAGTATTTT.

This clone showed up just once. The chain uses TRBV7-2 and TRBJ2-5; 7 nucleotides align to TRBD1. Trimming at V came to 7 bases and at J to 4 bases, leaving 18 bases not matched to a gene. This CDR3 has 17 residues. Germline V lookup: CDR1 SGHTA, CDR2 FQGNSA. The CDR3 nucleotides read TGTGCCAGCAACCTAAGTAAAGGGGGCGCTTTACGAGAGACCCAGTACTTC. Translated, it gives CASNLSKGGALRETQYF.

The genes are TRBV19 and TRBJ2-3, with D unresolved. Germline loops: CDR1 LNHDA, CDR2 SQIVND (reference sequence). V was pared by 5 bases and J by 4 bases, with 13 bases between. This CDR3 spans 14 amino acids. CDR3 amino acids: CASSLLVYPDTQYF. The CDR3 coding sequence is TGTGCCAGTAGTCTTCTAGTATACCCAGATACGCAGTATTTT.

This rearrangement joins TRBV29-1 to TRBJ2-3; 9 bases fit TRBD2. The ends lost 4 bases at V and 0 bases at J; junction bases unmatched: 2. This CDR3 region has 14 residues. Germline CDR1 SQVTM, CDR2 ANQGSEA. The chain's CDR3 is CSVGTSVSTDTQYF. CDR3 coding DNA: TGCAGCGTTGGGACTAGCGTCAGCACAGATACGCAGTATTTT.